The T cell receptor beta chain described here comes from a study of shared clonotypes between healthy human individuals. The CDR3 contains 18 residues. Unmatched junction bases numbered 6, after V lost 0 bases and J lost 3 bases. CDR1 is MGHRA, CDR2 YSYEKL, per germline. Combining CD45RO+ cells with CCR7-negative CD45RA+ TemRA cells gave CD8 memory. This clone was observed a single time. Assay used: immunoSEQ multiplex PCR; TCRdb lists only in-frame clones, some missing. The sample contains more than 550,000 clones, roughly 87% of which appear only once. V usage is TRBV4-1 and J usage is TRBJ2-2, with 11 bases matching TRBD2. The sequencing input was memory CD8+ T cells from PBMCs. Regarding subset: CD45RO+ cells pooled with CCR7-negative TemRA cells. This TCR came from a man aged 18 to 30 in good health. Some clones in this sample may be carry-over from other donors' samples. The CDR3 sequence: CASSQEPLAGGDTGELFF. The CDR3 DNA reads as TGCGCCAGCAGCCAAGAGCCCTTAGCGGGAGGGGACACCGGGGAGCTGTTTTTT.